Only a few counts were recorded for the clone carrying this T cell receptor (beta chain). What it binds is unknown. These data belong to a study of blood T cells in healthy people across ages. Using a J-beta primer mix together with a sample-barcoded 5' primer, a second PCR was run for roughly 7 to 11 cycles. TCRdb ran MiXCR on the 5' RACE reads and lists one entry per CDR3 protein. The profile shows some 1.5 million distinct CDR3 sequences, roughly 27% of them singletons. CDR1 is MNHEY, CDR2 SVGAGI, per germline. V was cut by 5 bases and J by 7 bases, with 12 bases left in between. The CDR3 covers 13 residues. Study-level results: Researchers judged that diversity estimates from one million T cells fell short of true values. TCR beta diversity, measured per million T cells, fell in a roughly linear way with age. No conclusive comparison of naive versus antigen-experienced cells was possible with unsorted PBMCs.

The source of this sequence is a woman in her 30s in good health. This chain links TRBV6-5 with TRBJ1-5; D might be TRBD1 (5 bases). Sequencing was carried out using blood. The CDR3 sequence is CASSPGGTQPQHF. CDR3 nucleotide sequence: TGTGCCAGCAGTCCCGGGGGAACCCAGCCCCAGCATTTT.